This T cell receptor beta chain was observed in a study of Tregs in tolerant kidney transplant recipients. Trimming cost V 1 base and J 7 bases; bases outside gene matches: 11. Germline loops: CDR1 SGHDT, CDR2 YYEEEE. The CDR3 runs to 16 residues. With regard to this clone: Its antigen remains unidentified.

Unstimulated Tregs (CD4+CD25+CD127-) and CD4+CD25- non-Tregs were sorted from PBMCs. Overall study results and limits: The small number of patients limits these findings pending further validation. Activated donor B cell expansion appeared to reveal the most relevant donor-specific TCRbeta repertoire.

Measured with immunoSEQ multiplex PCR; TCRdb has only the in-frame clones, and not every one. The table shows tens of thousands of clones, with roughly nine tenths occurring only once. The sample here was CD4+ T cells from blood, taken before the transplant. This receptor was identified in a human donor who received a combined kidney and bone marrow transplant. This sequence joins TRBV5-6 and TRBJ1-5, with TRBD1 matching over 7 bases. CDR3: CASSLWSRGRGQPQHF. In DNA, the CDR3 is TGTGCCAGCAGCTTGTGGAGCAGGGGGAGAGGACAGCCCCAGCATTTT.